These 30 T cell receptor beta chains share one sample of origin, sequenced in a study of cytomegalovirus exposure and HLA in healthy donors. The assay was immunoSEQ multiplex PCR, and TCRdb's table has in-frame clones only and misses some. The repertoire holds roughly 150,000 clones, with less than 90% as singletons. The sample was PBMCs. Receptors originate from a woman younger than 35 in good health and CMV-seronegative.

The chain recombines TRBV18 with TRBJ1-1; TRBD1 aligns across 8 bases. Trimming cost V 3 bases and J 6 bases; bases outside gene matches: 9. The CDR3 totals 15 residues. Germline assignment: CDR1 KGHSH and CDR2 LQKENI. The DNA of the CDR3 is TGTGCCAGCTCACCCACAGGGGGTAGTGAGGCTGAAGCTTTCTTT. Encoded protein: CASSPTGGSEAEAFF.

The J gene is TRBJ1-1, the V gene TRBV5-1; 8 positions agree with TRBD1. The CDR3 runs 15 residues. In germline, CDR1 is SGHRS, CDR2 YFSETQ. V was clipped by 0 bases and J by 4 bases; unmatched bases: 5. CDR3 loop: CASSLATGGITEAFF. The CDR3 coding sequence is TGCGCCAGCAGCTTGGCTACAGGGGGGATCACTGAAGCTTTCTTT.

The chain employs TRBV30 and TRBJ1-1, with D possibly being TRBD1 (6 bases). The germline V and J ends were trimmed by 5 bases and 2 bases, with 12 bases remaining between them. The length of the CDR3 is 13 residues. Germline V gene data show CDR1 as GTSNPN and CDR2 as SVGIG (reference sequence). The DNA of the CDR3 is TGTGCCTGGTCGACAGGACTTAACACTGAAGCTTTCTTT. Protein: CAWSTGLNTEAFF. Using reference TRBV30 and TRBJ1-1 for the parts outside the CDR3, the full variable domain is SQTIHQWPATLVQPVGSPLSLECTVEGTSNPNLYWYRQAAGRGLQLLFYSVGIGQISSEVPQNLSASRPQDRQFILSSKKLLLSDSGFYLCAWSTGLNTEAFFGQGTRLTVV.

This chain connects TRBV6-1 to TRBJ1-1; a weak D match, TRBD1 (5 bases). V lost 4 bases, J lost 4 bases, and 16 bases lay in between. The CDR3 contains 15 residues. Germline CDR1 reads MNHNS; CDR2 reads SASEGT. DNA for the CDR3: TGTGCCAGCAGTGTCGACAGCCCAGCGACCACTGAAGCTTTCTTT. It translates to CASSVDSPATTEAFF.

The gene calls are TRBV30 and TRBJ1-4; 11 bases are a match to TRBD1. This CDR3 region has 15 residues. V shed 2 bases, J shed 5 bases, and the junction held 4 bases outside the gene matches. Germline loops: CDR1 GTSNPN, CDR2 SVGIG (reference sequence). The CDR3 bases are TGTGCCTGGAGTAGGGGGACAGGGGGGAATGAAAAACTGTTTTTT. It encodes CAWSRGTGGNEKLFF.

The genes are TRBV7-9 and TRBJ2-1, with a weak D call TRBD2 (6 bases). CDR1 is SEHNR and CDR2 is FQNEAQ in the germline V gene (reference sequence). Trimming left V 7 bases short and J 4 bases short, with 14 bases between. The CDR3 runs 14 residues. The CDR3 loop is CASTVGTLYNEQFF. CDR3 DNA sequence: TGTGCCAGCACCGTTGGGACTCTATACAATGAGCAGTTCTTC.

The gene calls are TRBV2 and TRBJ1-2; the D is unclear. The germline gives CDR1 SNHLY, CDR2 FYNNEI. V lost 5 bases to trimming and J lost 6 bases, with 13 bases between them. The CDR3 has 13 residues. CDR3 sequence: CASSLDMTDGYTF. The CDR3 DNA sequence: TGTGCCAGCAGTCTCGACATGACGGATGGCTACACCTTC. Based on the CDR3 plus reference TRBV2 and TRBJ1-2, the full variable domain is EPEVTQTPSHQVTQMGQEVILRCVPISNHLYFYWYRQILGQKVEFLVSFYNNEISEKSEIFDDQFSVERPDGSNFTLKIRSTKLEDSAMYFCASSLDMTDGYTFGSGTRLTVV.

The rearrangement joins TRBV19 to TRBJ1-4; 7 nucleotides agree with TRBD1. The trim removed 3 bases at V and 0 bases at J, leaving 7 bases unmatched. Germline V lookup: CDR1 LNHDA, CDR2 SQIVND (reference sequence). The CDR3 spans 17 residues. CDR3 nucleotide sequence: TGTGCCAGTAGTATCCGGGACAGTTTTGCAACTAATGAAAAACTGTTTTTT. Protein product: CASSIRDSFATNEKLFF.

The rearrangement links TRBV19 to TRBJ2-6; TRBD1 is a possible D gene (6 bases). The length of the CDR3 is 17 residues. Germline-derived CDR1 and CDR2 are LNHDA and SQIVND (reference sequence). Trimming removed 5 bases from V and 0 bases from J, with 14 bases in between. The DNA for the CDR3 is TGTGCCAGTAGTCTTTGGACAGCGAGCTCTGGGGCCAACGTCCTGACTTTC. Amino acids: CASSLWTASSGANVLTF.

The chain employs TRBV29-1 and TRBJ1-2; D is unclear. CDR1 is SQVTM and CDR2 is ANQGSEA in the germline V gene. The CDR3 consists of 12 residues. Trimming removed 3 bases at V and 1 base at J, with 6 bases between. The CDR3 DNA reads TGCAGCGTTGAGCACATTAACTATGGCTACACCTTC. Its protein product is CSVEHINYGYTF.

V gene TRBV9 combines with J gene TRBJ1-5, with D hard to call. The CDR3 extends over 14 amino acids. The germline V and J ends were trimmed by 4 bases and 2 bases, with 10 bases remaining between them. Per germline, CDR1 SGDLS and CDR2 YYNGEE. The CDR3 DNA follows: TGTGCCAGCAGCACCGGGAGGGGCAATCAGCCCCAGCATTTT. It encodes CASSTGRGNQPQHF.

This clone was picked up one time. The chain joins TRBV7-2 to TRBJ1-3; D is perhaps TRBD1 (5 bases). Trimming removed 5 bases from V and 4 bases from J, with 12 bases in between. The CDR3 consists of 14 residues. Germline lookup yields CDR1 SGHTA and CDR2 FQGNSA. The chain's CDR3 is CASSRGGVGNTIYF. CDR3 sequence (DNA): TGTGCCAGCAGCCGGGGAGGGGTAGGAAACACCATATATTTT.

The DNA of the CDR3 is TGTGCCAGCAGTTTATTGACTAGCGGGATAGTACCAGTTGAGCAGTTCTTC. It codes for CASSLLTSGIVPVEQFF. J is TRBJ2-1 and V is TRBV27; 11 bases align to TRBD2. The CDR3 sequence is 17 residues long. CDR1 MNHEY and CDR2 SMNVEV come from the germline V gene (reference sequence). After removal of 1 base from V and 9 bases from J, the junction contained 11 bases not matched to a gene.

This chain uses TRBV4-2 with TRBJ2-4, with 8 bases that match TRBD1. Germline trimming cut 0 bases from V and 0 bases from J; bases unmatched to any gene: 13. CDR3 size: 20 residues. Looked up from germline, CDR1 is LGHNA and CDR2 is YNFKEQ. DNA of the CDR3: TGTGCCAGCAGCCAAGATGGGACTGCAGGGGGCTCTCGAGCCAAAAACATTCAGTACTTC. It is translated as CASSQDGTAGGSRAKNIQYF.

The CDR3 DNA sequence: TGCAGCGTTAAGGGGACACGAACCCCTGGCTATGGCTACACCTTC. It codes for CSVKGTRTPGYGYTF. V usage is TRBV29-1 and J usage is TRBJ1-2; weak D call: TRBD1 (6 bases). This CDR3 region has 15 residues. Germline lookup yields CDR1 SQVTM and CDR2 ANQGSEA. The V end was cut by 5 bases, the J end by 4 bases, with 20 bases between.

The chain's CDR3 is CANYPGQGMGGETQYF. In DNA, the CDR3 is TGCGCCAACTACCCGGGACAGGGGATGGGAGGGGAGACCCAGTACTTC. The J gene is TRBJ2-5, the V gene TRBV10-1, with TRBD1 matching 10 bases. Trimming cost V 10 bases and J 5 bases; bases outside gene matches: 16. CDR3 length equals 16 residues. In germline, CDR1 is WNHNN, CDR2 SYGVQD (reference sequence).

The CDR3 coding sequence is TGTGCCAGCAGTGAAGCTCCCTGGGGGACTAGCAATGAGCAGTTCTTC. It translates to CASSEAPWGTSNEQFF. The V gene is TRBV6-1, the J gene TRBJ2-1; 8 bases are shared with TRBD2. V lost 0 bases, J lost 6 bases, and 7 bases stayed unmatched. The CDR3 runs 16 residues. Germline CDR1 reads MNHNS; CDR2 reads SASEGT.

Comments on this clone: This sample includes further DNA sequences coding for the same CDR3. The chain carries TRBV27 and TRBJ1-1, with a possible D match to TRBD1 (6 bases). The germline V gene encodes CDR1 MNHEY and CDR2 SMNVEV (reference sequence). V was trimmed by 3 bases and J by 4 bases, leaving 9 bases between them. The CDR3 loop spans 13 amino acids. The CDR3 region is CASSLGGGTEAFF. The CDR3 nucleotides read TGTGCCAGCAGTTTGGGAGGGGGCACTGAAGCTTTCTTT.

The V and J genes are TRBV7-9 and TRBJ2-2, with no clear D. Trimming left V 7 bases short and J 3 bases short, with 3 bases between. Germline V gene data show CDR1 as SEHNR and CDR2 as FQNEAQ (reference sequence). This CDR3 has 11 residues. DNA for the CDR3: TGTGCCAGCACCGACACCGGGGAGCTGTTTTTT. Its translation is CASTDTGELFF. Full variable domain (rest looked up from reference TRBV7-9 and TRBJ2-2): DTGVSQNPRHKITKRGQNVTFRCDPISEHNRLYWYRQTLGQGPEFLTYFQNEAQLEKSRLLSDRFSAERPKGSFSTLEIQRTEQGDSAMYLCASTDTGELFFGEGSRLTVL.

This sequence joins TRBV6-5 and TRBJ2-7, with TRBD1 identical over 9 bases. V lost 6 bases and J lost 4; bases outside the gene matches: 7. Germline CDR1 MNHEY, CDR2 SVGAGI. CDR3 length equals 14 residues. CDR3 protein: CASSSRDRAYEQYF. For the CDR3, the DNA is TGTGCCAGCAGCTCCAGGGACAGGGCTTACGAGCAGTACTTC.

The CDR3 is CASSQLSGTEGYEQYF. The CDR3 region has the DNA TGTGCCAGCAGCCAACTCAGCGGGACCGAGGGATACGAGCAGTACTTC. The rearrangement links TRBV4-2 to TRBJ2-7; 7 nucleotides line up with TRBD2. CDR1 is LGHNA, CDR2 YNFKEQ, per germline. The CDR3 extends over 16 amino acids. J gave up 4 bases and V 2 bases, and 11 bases lay outside the gene matches.

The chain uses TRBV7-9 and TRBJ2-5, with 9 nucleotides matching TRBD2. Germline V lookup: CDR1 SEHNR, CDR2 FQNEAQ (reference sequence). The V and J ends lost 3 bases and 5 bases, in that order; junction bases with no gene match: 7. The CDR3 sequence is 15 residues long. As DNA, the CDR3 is TGTGCCAGCAGCTTTCTAGCGGGGCTAAGGGAGACCCAGTACTTC. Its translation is CASSFLAGLRETQYF.

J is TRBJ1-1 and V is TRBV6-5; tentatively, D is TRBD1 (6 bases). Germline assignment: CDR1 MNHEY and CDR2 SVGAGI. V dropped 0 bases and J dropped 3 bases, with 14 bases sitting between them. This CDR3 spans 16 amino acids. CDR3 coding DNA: TGTGCCAGCAGTTACTCGAACGGGGGGGGGCACACTGAAGCTTTCTTT. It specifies CASSYSNGGGHTEAFF.

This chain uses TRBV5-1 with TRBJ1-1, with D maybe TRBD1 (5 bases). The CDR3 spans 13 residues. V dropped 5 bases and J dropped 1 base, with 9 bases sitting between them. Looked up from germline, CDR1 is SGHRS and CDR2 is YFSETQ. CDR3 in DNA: TGCGCCAGCAGTCAGGGAGGGAACACTGAAGCTTTCTTT. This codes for CASSQGGNTEAFF.

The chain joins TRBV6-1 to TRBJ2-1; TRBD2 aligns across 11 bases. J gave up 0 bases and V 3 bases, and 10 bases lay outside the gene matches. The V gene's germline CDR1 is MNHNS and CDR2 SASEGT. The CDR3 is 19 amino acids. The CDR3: CASSELWLAGGGSYNEQFF. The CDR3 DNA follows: TGTGCCAGCAGTGAGCTATGGCTAGCGGGGGGCGGCTCCTACAATGAGCAGTTCTTC.

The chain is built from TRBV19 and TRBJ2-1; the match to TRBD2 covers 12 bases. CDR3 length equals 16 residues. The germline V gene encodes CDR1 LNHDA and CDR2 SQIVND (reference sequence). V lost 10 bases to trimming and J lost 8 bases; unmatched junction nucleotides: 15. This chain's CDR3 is CATTTSGRGRAHEQFF. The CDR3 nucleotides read TGTGCCACAACGACTAGCGGGAGAGGAAGGGCGCATGAGCAGTTCTTC.

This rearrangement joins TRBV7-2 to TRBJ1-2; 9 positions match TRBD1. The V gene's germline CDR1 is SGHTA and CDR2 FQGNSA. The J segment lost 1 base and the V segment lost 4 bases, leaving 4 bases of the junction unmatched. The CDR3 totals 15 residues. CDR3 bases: TGTGCCAGCAGCTCTAACAGGGGGCTTAACTATGGCTACACCTTC. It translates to CASSSNRGLNYGYTF.

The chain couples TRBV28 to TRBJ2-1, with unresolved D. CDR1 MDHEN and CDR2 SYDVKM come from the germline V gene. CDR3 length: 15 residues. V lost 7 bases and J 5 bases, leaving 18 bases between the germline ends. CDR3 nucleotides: TGTGCCAGCATCTTCAATCCAGTTTTCGACAATGAGCAGTTCTTC. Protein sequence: CASIFNPVFDNEQFF.

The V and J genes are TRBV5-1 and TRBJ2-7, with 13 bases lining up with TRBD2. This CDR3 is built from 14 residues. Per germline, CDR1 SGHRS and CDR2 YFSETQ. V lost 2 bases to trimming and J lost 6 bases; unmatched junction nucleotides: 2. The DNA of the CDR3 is TGCGCCAGCAGCTTCAGGACTAGCGGGAGCGAGCAGTACTTC. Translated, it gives CASSFRTSGSEQYF.

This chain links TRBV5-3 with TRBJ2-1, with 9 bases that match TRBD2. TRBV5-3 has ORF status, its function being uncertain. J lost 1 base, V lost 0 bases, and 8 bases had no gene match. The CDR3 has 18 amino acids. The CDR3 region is CARSLEASGIPSYNEQFF. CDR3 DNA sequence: TGTGCCAGAAGCTTGGAGGCTAGCGGGATCCCTTCCTACAATGAGCAGTTCTTC.